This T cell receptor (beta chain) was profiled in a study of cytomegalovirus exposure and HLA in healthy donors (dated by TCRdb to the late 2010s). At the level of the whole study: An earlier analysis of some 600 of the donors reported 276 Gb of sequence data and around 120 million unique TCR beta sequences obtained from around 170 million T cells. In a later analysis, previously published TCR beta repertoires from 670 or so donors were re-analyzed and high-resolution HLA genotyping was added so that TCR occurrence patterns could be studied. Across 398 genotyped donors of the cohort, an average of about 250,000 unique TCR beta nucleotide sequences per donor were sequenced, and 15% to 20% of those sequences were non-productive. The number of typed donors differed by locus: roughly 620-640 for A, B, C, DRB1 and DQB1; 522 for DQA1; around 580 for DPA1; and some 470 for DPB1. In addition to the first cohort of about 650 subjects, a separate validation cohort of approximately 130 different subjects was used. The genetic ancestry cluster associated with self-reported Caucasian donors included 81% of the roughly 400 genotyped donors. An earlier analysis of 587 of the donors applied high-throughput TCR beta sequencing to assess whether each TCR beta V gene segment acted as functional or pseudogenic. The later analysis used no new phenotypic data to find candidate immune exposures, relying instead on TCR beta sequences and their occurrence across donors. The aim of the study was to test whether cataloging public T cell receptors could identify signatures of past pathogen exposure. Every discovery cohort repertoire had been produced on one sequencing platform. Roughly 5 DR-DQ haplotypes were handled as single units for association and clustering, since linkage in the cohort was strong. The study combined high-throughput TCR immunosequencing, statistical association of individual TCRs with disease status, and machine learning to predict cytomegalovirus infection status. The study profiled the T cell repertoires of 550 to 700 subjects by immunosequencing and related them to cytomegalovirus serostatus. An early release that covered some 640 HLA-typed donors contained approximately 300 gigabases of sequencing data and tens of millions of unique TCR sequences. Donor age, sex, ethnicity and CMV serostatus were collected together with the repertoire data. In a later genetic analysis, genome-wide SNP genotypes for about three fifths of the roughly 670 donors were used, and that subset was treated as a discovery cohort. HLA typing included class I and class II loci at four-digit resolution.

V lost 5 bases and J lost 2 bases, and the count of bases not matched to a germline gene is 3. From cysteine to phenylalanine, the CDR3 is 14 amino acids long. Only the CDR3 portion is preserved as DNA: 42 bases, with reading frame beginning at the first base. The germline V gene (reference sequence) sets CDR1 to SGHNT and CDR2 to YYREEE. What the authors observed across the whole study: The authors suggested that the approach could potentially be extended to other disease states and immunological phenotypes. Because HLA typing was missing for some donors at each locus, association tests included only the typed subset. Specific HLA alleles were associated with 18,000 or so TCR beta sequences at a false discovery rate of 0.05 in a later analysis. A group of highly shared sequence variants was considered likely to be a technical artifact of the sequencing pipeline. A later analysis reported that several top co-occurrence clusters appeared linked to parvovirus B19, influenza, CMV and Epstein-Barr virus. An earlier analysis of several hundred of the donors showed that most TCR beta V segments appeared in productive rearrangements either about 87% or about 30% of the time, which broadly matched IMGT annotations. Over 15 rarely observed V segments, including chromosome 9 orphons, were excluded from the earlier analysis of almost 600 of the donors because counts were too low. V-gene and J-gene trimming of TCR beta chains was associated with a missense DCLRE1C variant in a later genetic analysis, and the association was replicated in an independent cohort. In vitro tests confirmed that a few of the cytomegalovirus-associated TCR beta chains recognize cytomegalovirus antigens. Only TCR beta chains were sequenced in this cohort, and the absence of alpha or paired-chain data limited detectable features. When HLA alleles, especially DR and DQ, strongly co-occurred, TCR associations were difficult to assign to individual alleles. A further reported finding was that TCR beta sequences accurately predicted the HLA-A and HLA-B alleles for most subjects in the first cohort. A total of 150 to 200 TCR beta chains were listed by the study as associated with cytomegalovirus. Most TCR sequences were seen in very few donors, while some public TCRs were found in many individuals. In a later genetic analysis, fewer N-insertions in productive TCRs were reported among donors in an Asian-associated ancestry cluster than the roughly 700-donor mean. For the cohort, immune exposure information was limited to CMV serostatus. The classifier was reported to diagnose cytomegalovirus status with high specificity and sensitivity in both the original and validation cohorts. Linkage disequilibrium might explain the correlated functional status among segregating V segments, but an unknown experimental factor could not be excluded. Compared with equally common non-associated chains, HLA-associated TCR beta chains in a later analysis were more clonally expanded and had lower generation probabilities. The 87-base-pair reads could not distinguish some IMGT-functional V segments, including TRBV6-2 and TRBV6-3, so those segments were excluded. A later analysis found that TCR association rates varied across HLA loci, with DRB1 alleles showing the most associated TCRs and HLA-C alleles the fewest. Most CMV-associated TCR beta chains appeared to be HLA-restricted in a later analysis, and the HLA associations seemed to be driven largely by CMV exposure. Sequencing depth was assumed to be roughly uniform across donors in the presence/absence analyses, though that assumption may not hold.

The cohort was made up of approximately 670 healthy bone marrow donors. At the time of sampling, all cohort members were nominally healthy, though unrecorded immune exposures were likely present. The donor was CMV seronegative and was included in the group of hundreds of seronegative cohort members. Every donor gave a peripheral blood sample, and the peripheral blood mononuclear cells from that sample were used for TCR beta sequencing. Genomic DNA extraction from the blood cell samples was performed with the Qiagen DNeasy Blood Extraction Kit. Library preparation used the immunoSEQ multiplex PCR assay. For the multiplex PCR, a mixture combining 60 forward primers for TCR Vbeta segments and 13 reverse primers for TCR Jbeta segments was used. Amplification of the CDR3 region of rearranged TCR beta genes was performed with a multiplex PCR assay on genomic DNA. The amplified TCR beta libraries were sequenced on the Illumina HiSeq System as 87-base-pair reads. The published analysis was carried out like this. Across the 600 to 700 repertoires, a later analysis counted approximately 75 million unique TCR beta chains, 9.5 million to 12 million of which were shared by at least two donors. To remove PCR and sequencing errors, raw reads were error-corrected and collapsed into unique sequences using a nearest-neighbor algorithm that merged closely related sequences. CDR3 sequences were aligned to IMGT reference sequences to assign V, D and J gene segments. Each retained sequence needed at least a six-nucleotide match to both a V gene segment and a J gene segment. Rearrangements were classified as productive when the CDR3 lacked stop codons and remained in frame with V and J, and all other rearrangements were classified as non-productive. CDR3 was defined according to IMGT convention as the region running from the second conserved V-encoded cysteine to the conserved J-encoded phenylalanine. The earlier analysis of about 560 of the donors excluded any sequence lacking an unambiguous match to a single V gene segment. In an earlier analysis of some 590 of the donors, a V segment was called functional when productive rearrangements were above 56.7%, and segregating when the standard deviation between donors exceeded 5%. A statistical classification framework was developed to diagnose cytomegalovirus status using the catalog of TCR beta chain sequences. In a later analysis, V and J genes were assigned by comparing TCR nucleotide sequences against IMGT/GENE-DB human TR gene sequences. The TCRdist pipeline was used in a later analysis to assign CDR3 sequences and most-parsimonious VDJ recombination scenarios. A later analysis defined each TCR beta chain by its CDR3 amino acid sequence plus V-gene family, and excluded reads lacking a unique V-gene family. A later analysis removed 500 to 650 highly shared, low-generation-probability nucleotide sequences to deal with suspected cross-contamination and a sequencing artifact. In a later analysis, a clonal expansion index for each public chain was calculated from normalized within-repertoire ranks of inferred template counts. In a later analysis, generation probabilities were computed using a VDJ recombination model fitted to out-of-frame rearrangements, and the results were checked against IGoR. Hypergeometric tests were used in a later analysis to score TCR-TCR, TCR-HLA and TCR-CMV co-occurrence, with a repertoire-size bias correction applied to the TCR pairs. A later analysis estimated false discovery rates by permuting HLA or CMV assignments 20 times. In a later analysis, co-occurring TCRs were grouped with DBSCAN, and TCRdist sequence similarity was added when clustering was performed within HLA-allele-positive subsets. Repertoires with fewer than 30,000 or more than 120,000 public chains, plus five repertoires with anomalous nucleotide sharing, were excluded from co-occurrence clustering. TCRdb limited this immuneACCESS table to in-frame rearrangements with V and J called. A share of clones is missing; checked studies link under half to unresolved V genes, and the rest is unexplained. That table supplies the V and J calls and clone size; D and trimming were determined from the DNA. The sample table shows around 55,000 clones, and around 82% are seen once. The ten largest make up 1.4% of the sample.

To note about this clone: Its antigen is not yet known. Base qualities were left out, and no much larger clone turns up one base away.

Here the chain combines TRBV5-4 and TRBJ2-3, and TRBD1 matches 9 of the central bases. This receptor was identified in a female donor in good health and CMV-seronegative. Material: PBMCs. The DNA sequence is TGTGCCAGCAGTCGGACAGGGGACACAGATACGCAGTATTTT. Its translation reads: CASSRTGDTDTQYF.